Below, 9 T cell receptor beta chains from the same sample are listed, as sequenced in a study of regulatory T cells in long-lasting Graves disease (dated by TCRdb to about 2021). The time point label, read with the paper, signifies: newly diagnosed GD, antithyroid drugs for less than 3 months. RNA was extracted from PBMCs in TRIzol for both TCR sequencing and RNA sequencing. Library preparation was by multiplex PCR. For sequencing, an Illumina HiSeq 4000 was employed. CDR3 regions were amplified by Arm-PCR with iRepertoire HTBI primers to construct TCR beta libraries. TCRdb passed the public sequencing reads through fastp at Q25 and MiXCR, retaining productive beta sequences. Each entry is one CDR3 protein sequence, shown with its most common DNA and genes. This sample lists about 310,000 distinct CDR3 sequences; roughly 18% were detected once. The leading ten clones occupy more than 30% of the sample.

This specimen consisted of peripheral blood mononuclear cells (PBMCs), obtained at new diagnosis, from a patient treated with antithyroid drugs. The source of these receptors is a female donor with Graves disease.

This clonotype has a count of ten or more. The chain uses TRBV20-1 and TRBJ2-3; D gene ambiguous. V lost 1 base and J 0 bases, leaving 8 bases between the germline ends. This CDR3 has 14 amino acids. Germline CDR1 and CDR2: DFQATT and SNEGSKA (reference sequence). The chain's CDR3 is CSARASHSTDTQYF. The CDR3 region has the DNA TGCAGTGCTAGAGCCTCGCATAGCACAGATACGCAGTATTTT.

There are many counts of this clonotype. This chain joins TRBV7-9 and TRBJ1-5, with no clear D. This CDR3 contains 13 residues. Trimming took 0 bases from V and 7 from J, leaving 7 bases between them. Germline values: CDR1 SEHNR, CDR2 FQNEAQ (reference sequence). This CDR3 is CASSLARGQPQHF. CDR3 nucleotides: TGTGCCAGCAGCTTAGCGCGAGGACAGCCCCAGCATTTT.

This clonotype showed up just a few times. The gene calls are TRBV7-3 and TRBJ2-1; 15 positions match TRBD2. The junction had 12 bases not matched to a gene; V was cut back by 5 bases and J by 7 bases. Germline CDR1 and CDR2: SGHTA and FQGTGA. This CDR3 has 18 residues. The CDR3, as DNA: TGTGCCAGCAGCATAGGGACTAGCGGGAGGATAGGGCGGAATGAGCAGTTCTTC. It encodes CASSIGTSGRIGRNEQFF.

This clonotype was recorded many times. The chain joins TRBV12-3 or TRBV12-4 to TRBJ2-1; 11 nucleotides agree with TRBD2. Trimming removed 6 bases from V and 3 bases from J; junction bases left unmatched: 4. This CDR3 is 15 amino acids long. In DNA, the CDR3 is TGTGCCAGCAGCAAGGGACTAGCGGACTACAATGAGCAGTTCTTC. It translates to CASSKGLADYNEQFF.

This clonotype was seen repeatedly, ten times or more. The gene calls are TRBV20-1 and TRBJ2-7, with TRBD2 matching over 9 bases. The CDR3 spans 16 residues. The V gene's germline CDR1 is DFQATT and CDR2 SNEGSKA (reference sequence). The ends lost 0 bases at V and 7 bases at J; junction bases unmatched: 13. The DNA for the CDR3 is TGCAGTGCTAGAGATCCCGGGCCTAGCGGGATTGGGGAGCAGTACTTC. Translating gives CSARDPGPSGIGEQYF.

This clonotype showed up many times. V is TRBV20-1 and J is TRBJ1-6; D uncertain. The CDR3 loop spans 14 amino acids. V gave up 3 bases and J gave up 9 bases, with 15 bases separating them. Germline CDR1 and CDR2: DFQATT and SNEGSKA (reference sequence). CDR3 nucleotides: TGCAGTGCTAGTTGGGCCAGGTTTGGTTCACCCCTCCACTTT. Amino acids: CSASWARFGSPLHF.

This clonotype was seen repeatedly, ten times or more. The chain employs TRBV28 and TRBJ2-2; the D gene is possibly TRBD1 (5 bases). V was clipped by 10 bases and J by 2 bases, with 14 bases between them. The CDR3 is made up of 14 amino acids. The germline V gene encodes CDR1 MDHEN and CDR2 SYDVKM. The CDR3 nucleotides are TGTGCCACTTCTCGACAGCTTAACACCGGGGAGCTGTTTTTT. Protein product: CATSRQLNTGELFF.

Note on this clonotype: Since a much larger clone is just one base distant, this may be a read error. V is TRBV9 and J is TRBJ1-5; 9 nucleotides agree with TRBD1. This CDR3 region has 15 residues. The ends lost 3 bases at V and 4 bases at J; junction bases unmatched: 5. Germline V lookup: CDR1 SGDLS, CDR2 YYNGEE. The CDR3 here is CASSAAGTGNQPQHF. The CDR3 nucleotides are TGTGCCAGCAGCGCCGCCGGGACAGGGAATCAGCCCCAGCATTTT.

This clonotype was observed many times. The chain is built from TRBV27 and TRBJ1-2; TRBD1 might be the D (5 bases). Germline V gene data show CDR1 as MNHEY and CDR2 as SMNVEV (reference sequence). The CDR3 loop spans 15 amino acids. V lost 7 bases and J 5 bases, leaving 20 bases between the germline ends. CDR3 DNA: TGTGCCAGCAATGGTGCAAGGGGAGGGTCGTATGGCTACACCTTC. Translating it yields CASNGARGGSYGYTF.